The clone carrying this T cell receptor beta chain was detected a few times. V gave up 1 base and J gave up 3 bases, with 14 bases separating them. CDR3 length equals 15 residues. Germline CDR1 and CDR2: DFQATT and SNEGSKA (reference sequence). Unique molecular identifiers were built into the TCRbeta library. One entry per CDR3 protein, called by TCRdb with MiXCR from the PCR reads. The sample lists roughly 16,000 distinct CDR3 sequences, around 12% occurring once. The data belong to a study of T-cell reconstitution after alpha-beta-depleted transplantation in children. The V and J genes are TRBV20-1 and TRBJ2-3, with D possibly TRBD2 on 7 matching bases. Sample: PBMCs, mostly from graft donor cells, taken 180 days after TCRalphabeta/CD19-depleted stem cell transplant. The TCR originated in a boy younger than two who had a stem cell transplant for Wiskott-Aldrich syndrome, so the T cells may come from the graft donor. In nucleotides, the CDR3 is TGCAGTGCTAGAGGGGCGGGGGCCGCTACAGATACGCAGTATTTT. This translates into CSARGAGAATDTQYF.